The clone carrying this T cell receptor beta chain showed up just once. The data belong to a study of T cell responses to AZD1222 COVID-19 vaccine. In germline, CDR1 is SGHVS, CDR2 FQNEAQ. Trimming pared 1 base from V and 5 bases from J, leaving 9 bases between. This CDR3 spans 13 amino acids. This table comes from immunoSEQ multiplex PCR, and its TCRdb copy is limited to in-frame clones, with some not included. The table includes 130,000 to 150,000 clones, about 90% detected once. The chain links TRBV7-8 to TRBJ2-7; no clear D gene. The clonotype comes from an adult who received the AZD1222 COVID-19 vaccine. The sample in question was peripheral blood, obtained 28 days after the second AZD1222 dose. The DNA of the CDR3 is TGTGCCAGCAGCTTAGAAGGGTTGGACGAGCAGTACTTC. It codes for CASSLEGLDEQYF.